These T cell receptor beta chains were read from a single sample in a study of beta chain features in type 1 diabetes. Clones were sequenced by immunoSEQ multiplex PCR, and TCRdb holds only the in-frame ones, with some missing. The sample has 200,000 to 250,000 clones, over 8.5% seen once; the top ten hold just under 0.035%. The sequenced sample consisted of naive CD4+ T cells from blood. All receptors derive from a woman aged 18-29 years in good health. Both conserved end residues are part of each CDR3.

v_call cdr3_length cdr3_aa
TRBV19 15 CASTATGGATTEAFF
TRBV30 16 CAWRAPFGGPKNIQYF
TRBV7-2 13 CASSFGGRNEQFF
TRBV30 22 CAWSVRGGGMTAGPYSNQPQHF
TRBV4-1 16 CASSQDNGGTPYEQYF
TRBV25-1 13 CASRDRFLDGYTF
TRBV6-6 16 CASSSPSAGTYNEQFF
TRBV27 14 CASRGTKSSYEQYF
TRBV5-1 15 CASKTSGESTDTQYF
TRBV5-1 15 CASGSGRVPYNEQFF
TRBV4-2 16 CASSQDRANSYNEQFF
TRBV15 16 CATSRVAGGSSYEQYF
TRBV5-6 19 CASSSPGQGALGNTGELFF
TRBV5-1 17 CASSLYPRDTATGELFF
TRBV2 14 CASRATGGNQPQHF
TRBV6-5 14 CASSAGTVNYGYTF
TRBV15 19 CATSRAMTGSPRNNEKLFF
TRBV2 15 CASRKRQGGDTEAFF
TRBV5-1 15 CASSPPWSGFHEQFF
TRBV5-1 15 CASSPRQGGYNEQFF
TRBV19 16 CASSMGTGINTGELFF
TRBV11-2 15 CASSLGLAYTDTQYF
TRBV28 15 CASSLRSAANYGYTF
TRBV30 13 CASRTGPGQPQHF
TRBV20-1 11 CSARILAEQFF
TRBV7-9 15 CASSPVGVGSYGYTF
TRBV27 15 CASSSFSSGANVLTF
TRBV30 15 CAWTRHGTPNYGYTF
TRBV6-6 15 CASSYSLTGSTEAFF